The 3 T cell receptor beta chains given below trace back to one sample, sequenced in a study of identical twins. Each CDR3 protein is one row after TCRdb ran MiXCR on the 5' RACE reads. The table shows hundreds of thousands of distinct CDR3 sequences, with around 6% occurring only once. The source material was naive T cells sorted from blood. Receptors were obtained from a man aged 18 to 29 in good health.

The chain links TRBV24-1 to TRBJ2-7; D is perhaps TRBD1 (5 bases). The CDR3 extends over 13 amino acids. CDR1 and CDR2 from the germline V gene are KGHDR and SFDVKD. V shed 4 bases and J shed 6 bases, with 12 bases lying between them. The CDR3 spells CATSDPQGVEQYF. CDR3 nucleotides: TGTGCCACCAGTGACCCTCAAGGGGTCGAGCAGTACTTC.

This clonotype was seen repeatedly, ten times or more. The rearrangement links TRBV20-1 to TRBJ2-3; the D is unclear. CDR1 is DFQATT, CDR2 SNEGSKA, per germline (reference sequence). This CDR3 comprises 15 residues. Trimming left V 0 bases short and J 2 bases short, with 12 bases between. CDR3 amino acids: CSARDEASATDTQYF. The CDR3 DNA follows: TGCAGTGCTAGAGATGAGGCTTCCGCCACAGATACGCAGTATTTT.

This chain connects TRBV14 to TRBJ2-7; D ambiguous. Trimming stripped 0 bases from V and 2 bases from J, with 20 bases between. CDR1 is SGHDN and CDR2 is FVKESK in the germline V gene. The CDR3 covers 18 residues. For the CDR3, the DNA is TGTGCCAGCAGCCAAGATTTGATGGGCAGCCGGATTACCTACGAGCAGTACTTC. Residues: CASSQDLMGSRITYEQYF.